This T cell receptor (beta chain) derives from a study of blood T cells in healthy people across ages. Overall study context: About one barcoded TCR beta cDNA was captured per two T cells. Study-wide results and limits: Both higher diversity and more naive CD4+ cells marked long-lived donors when set against aged donors.

This CDR3 comprises 13 residues. CDR1 and CDR2 from the germline V gene are LNHDA and SQIVND (reference sequence). V dropped 2 bases and J dropped 11; count of bases not matched to a gene: 8. This clonotype was seen a few times. Its antigen is unidentified. Primers used in a second PCR of roughly 6 to 12 cycles were a sample-barcoded 5' primer and a J-beta primer mix. From the 5' RACE reads, TCRdb called clonotypes with MiXCR, one entry per CDR3 protein. The sample consists of roughly 1.5 million distinct CDR3 sequences, under 55% of them appearing once. Aged roughly 6 to 100, donors were systemically healthy Caucasians from Russia.

The source material was blood. The TCR comes from a woman between 18 and 29 years old in good health. The chain employs TRBV19 and TRBJ2-5, with TRBD1 matching over 7 bases. The CDR3 region has the DNA TGTGCCAGTAGTATATTAGGGGGCAGGGAGCAGTACTTC. This encodes CASSILGGREQYF.